This TCR beta chain was captured in a study of blood T cell repertoires in COVID-19. About the research overall: Acute and convalescent COVID-19 samples came from the United States, Italy and Spain. Sample material is recorded as cDNA or gDNA derived from T cells, B-cell-depleted T cells, or PBMCs.

This table comes from immunoSEQ multiplex PCR, and its TCRdb copy is limited to in-frame clones, with some not included. The repertoire includes 100,000 to 150,000 clones, 80% of them detected once, and about a sixth sits in the top ten. CDR1 is SNHLY, CDR2 FYNNEI, per germline. The CDR3 sequence is 16 residues long. V lost 8 bases, J lost 2 bases, and 13 bases stayed unmatched. The chain combines TRBV2 with TRBJ2-5; TRBD2 matches 8 bases. Sample: peripheral blood. This clonotype originated in a man aged 60 to 69 with active or convalescent COVID-19. The CDR3 here is CASLSGSGRVQETQYF. Here the CDR3 DNA reads TGTGCCAGCCTGTCTGGGAGCGGGAGAGTTCAAGAGACCCAGTACTTC.